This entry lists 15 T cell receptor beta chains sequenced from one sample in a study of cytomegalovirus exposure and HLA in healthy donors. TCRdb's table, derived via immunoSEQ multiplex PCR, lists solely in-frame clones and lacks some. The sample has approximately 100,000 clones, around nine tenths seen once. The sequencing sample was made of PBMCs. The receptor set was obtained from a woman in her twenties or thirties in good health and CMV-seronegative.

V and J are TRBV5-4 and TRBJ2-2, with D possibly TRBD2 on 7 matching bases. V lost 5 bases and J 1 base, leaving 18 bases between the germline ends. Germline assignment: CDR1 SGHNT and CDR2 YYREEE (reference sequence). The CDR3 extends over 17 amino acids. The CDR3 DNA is TGTGCCAGCAGTGGGGGGGCGGCGGGGAAGAACACCGGGGAGCTGTTTTTT. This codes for CASSGGAAGKNTGELFF.

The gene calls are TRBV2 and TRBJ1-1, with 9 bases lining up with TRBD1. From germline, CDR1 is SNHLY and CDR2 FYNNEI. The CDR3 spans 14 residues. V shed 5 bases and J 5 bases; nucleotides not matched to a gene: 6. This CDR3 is CASSKLQGATEAFF. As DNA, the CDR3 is TGTGCCAGCAGTAAATTACAGGGGGCTACTGAAGCTTTCTTT.

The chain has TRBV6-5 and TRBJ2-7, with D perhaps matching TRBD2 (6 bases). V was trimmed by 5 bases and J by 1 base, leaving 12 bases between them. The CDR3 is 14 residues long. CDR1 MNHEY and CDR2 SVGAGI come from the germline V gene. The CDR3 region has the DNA TGTGCCAGCAGTCTCTCAGGAGGGTCCTACGAGCAGTACTTC. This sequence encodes CASSLSGGSYEQYF.

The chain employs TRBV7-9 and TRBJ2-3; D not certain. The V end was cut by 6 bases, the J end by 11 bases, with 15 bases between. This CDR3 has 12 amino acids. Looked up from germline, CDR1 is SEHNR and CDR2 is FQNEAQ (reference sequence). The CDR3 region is CASRPDWLGQYF. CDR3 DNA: TGTGCCAGCAGGCCCGACTGGCTGGGGCAGTATTTT.

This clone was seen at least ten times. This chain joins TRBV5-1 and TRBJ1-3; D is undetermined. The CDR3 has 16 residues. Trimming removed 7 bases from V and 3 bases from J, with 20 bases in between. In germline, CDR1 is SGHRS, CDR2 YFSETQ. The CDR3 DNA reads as TGCGCCAGCGCCCTTGGTGAGGTATGGAGTGGAAACACCATATATTTT. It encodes CASALGEVWSGNTIYF. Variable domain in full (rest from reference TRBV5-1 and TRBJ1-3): KAGVTQTPRYLIKTRGQQVTLSCSPISGHRSVSWYQQTPGQGLQFLFEYFSETQRNKGNFPGRFSGRQFSNSRSEMNVSTLELGDSALYLCASALGEVWSGNTIYFGEGSWLTVV.

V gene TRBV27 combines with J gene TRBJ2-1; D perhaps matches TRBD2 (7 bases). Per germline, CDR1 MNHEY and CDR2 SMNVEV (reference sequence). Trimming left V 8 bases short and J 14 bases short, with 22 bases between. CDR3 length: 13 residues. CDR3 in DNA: TGTGCCAGCGTGCTTCCCGGGGGGCAAAGGAAGTTCTTC. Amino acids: CASVLPGGQRKFF.

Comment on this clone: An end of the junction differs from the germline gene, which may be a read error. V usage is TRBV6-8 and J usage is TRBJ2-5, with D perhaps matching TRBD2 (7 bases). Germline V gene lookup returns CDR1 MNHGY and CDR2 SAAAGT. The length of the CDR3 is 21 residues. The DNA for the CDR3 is TGTGCCAGCAGTTACTCGTCCTGGTTTAGGGGGGGGCATATTTACCATGAGACCCAGTACTTC. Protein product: CASSYSSWFRGGHIYHETQYF.

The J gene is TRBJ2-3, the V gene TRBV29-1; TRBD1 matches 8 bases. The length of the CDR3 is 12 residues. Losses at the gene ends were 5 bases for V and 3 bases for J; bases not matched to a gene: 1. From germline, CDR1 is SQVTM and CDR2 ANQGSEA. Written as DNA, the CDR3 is TGCAGCGTTCAGGGGGCGACAGATACGCAGTATTTT. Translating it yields CSVQGATDTQYF.

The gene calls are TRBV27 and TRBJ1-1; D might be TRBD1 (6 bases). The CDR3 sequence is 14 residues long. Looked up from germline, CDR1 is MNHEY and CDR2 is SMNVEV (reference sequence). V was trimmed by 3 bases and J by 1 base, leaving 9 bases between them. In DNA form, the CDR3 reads TGTGCCAGCAGTTTTGCAGGGGAGAACACTGAAGCTTTCTTT. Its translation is CASSFAGENTEAFF.

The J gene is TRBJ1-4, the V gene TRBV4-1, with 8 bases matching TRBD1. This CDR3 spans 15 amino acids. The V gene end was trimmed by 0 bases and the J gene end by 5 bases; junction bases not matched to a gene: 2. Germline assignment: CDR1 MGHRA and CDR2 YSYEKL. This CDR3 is CASSQDGTGNEKLFF. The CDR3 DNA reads TGCGCCAGCAGCCAAGACGGGACAGGCAATGAAAAACTGTTTTTT.

CDR3: CASSKTLTGISYEQYF. DNA of the CDR3: TGTGCCAGCAGCAAAACCTTGACAGGGATCTCCTACGAGCAGTACTTC. J is TRBJ2-7 and V is TRBV5-6, with 7 bases that match TRBD1. Germline lookup yields CDR1 SGHDT and CDR2 YYEEEE. The length of the CDR3 is 16 residues. The junction had 10 bases not matched to a gene; V was cut back by 4 bases and J by 0 bases.

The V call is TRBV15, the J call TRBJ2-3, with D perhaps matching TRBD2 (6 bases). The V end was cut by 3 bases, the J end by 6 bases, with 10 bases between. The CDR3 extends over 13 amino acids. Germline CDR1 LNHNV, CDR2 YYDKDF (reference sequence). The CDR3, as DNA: TGTGCCACCAGCAGGCCCGGAGGGGATACGCAGTATTTT. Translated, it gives CATSRPGGDTQYF.

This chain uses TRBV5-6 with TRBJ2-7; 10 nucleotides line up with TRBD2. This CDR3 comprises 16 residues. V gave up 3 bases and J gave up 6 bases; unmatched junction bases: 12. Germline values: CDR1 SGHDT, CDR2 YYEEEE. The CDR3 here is CASSYPSGSTVAEQYF. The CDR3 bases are TGTGCCAGCAGCTATCCTAGCGGGAGTACTGTTGCCGAGCAGTACTTC.

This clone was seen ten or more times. CDR3 bases: TGTGCCAGCGGGGGACTCCTAGCCCCCTACGAGCAGTACTTC. Its translation: CASGGLLAPYEQYF. The V gene is TRBV2, the J gene TRBJ2-7, with a possible D match to TRBD2 (6 bases). Per germline, CDR1 SNHLY and CDR2 FYNNEI. V lost 8 bases and J lost 2, with 16 bases in between. The CDR3 is 14 amino acids.

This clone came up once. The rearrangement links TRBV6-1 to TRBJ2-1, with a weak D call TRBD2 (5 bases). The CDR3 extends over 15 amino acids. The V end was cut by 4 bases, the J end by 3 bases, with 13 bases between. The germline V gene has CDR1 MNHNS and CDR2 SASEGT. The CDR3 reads CASSVSGLVYNEQFF. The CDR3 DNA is TGTGCCAGCAGTGTCTCCGGACTCGTCTACAATGAGCAGTTCTTC.